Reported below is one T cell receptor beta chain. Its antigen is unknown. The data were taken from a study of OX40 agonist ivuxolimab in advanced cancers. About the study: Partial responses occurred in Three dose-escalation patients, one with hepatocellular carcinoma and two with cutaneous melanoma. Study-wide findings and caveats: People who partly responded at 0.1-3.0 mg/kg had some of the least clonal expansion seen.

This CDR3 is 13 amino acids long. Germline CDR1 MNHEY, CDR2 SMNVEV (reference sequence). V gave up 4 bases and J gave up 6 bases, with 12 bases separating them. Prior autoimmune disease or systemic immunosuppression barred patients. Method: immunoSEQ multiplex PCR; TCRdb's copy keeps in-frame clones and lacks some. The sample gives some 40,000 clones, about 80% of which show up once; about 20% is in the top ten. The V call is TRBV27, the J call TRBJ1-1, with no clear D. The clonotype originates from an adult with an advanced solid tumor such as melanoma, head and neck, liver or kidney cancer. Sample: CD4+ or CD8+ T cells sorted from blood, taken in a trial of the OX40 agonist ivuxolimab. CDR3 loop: CASSSGPGAEAFF. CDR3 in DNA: TGTGCCAGCAGTTCCGGCCCCGGCGCTGAAGCTTTCTTT.